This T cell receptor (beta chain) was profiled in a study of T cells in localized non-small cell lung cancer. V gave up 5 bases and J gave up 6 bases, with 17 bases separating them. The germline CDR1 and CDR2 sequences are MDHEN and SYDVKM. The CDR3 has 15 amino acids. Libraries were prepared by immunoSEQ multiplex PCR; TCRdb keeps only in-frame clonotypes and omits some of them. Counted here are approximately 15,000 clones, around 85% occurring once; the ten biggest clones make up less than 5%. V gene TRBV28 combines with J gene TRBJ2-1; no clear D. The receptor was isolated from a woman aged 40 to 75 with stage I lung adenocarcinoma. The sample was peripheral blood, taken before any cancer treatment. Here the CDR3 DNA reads TGTGCCAGCAGTCGGTCCTTAGGCAGCCTCAATGAGCAGTTCTTC. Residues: CASSRSLGSLNEQFF.